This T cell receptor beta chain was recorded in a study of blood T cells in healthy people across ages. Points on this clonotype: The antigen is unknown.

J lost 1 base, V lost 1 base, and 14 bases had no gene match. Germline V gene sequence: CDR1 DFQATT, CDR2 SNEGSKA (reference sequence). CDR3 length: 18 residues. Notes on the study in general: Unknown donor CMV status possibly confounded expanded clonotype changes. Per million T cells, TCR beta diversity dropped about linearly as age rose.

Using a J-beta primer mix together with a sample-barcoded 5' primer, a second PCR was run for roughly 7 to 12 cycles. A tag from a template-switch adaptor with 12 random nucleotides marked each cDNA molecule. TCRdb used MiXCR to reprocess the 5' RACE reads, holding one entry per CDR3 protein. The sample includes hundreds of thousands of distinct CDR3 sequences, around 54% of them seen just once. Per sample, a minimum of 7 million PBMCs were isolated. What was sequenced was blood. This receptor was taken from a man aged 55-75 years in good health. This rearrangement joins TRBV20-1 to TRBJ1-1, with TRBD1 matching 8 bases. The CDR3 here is CSARGIFGQGRGNTEAFF. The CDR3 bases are TGCAGTGCTAGAGGAATCTTCGGACAGGGAAGGGGGAACACTGAAGCTTTCTTT.